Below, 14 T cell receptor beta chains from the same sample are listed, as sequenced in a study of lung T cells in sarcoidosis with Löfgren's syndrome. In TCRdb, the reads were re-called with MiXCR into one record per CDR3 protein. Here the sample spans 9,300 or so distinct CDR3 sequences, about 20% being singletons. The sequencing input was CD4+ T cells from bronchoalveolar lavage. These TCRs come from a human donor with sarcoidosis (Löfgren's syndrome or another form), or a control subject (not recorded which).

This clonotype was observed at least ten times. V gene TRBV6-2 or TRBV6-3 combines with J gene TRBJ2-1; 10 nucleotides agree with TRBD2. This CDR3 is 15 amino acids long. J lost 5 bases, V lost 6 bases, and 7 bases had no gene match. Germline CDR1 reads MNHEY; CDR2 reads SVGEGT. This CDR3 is CASSRLAGLNNEQFF. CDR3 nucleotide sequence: TGTGCCAGCAGCCGACTAGCGGGTTTAAACAATGAGCAGTTCTTC.

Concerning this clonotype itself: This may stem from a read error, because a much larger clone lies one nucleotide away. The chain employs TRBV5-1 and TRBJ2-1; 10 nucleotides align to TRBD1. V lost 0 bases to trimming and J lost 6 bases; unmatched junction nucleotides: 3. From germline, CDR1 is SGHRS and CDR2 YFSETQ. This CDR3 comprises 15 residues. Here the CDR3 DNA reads TGCGCCAGCAGCTTGGGGGGACAGGGGACCAATGAGCAGTTCTTC. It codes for CASSLGGQGTNEQFF.

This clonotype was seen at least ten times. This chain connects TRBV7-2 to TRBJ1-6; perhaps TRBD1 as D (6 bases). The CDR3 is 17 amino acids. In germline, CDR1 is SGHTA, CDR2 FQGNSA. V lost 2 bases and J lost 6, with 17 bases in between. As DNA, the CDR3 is TGTGCCAGCAGCTTATTCGGAGTGGGGGCTGCTAATTCACCCCTCCACTTT. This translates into CASSLFGVGAANSPLHF.

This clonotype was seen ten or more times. The CDR3 DNA sequence: TGTGCCAGCAGCCAAGGGGACAAGTCGAACTATGGCTACACCTTC. Translated: CASSQGDKSNYGYTF. The chain links TRBV4-2 to TRBJ1-2; D possibly corresponds to TRBD1 (6 bases). V shed 1 base and J shed 2 bases, with 11 bases lying between them. The CDR3 has 15 amino acids. Looked up from germline, CDR1 is LGHNA and CDR2 is YNFKEQ.

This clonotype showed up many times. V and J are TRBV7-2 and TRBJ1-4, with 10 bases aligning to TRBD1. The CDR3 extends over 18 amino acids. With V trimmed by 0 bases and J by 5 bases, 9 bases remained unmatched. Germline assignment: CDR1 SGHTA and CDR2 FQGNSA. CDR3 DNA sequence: TGTGCCAGCAGCTTAGCGCTCTTTGACAGGGGGCAGAATGAAAAACTGTTTTTT. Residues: CASSLALFDRGQNEKLFF.

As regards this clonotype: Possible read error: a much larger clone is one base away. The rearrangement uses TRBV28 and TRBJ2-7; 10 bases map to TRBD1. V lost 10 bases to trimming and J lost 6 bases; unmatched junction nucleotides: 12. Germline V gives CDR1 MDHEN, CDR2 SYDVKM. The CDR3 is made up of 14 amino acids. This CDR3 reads CANRDPGTGVEQYF. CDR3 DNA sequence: TGTGCCAACAGAGACCCCGGGACAGGGGTCGAGCAGTACTTC.

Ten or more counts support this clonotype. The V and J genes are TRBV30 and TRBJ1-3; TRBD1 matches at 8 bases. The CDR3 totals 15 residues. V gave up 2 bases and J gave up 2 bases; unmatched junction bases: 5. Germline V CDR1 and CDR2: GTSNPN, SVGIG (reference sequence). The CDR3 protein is CAWSPLTGAGNTIYF. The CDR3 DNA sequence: TGTGCCTGGAGTCCCCTGACAGGGGCTGGAAACACCATATATTTT.

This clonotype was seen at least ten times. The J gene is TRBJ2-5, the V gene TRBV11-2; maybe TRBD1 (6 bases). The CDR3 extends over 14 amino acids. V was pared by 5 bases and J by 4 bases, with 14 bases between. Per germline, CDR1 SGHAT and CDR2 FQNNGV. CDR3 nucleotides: TGTGCCAGCAGCCCGGGGACACTACGAGAGACCCAGTACTTC. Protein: CASSPGTLRETQYF.

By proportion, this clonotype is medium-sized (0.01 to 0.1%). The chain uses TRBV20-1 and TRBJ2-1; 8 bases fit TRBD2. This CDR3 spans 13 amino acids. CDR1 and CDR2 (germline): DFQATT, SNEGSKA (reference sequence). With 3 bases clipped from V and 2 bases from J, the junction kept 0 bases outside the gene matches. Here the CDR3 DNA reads TGCAGTGCTAGCGGGGGGGCCTACAATGAGCAGTTCTTC. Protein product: CSASGGAYNEQFF.

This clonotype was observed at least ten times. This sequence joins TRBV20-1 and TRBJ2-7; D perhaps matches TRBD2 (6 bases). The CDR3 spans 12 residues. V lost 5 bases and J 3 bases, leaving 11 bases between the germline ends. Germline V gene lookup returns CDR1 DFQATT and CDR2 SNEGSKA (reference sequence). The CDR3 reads CSASLGGYEQYF. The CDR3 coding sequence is TGCAGTGCTTCCTTGGGGGGCTACGAGCAGTACTTC.

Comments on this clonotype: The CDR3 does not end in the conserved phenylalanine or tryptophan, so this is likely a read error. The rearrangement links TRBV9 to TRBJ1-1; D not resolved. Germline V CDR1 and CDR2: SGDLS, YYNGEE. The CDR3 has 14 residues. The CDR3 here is CASNVGITGTEAFL. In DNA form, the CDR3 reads TGTGCCAGCAACGTAGGGATCACGGGGACTGAAGCTTTCCTT.

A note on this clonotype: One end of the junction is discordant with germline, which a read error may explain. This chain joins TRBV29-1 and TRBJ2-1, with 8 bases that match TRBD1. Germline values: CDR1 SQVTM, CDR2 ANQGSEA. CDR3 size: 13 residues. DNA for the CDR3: TGCGGCGTTGGCCAGGGGGCCATCAATGAGCAGTTCTTC. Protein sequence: CGVGQGAINEQFF.

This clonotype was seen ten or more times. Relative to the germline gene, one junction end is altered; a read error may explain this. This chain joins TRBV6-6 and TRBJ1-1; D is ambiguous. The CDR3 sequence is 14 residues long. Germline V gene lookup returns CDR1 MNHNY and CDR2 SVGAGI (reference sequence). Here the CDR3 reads CASSYTGGDTGAFF. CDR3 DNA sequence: TGTGCCAGCAGTTACACGGGCGGAGACACTGGAGCTTTCTTT.

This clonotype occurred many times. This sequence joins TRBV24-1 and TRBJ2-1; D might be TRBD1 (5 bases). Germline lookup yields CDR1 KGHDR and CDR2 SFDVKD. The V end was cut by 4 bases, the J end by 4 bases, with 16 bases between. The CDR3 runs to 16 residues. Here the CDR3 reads CATSDPDSPSYNEQFF. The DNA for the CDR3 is TGTGCCACCAGTGACCCCGACAGTCCCTCTTACAATGAGCAGTTCTTC.